This entry is about one T cell receptor beta chain. Its antigen remains unknown. Assay used: immunoSEQ multiplex PCR; TCRdb lists only in-frame clones, some missing. The sample has around 80,000 clones, 85% to 95% seen once. Time point defined: peripheral blood 6 weeks after treatment start. Metastatic or locally advanced urothelial carcinoma was present in the patients. The data derive from a study of PD-L1 blockade in urothelial cancer. Study details: Men with urothelial cancer arising in the bladder made up about 85% of the roughly 30 patients. Individuals in the cohort had been given 0 to 3 earlier chemotherapy regimens.

General observations from the study: Expansion of tumor-associated blood clones at 3 weeks was greater in durable-benefit patients.

The germline CDR1 and CDR2 sequences are SEHNR and FQNEAQ (reference sequence). The CDR3 runs 12 residues. Deletions cut 5 bases from V and 9 bases from J, with 11 bases between. The clonotype originates from a woman older than 75 with urothelial cancer. The specimen was PBMCs, collected around atezolizumab (anti-PD-L1) treatment. The chain uses TRBV7-9 and TRBJ2-1; a possible D gene is TRBD1 (5 bases). CDR3 sequence: CASSLPQGEQFF. The CDR3 region has the DNA TGTGCCAGCAGCCTACCTCAGGGTGAGCAGTTCTTC.